This TCR beta chain was sequenced for a study of blood T cell repertoires in COVID-19. Study summary: Both acute and convalescent COVID-19 samples were obtained from the United States, Italy and Spain. Sample material is recorded as cDNA or gDNA derived from T cells, B-cell-depleted T cells, or PBMCs.

Authors' data handling: Nucleated cell number was recorded as an estimate derived from reference gene primer amplification. Sequenced by immunoSEQ multiplex PCR; TCRdb stores in-frame clones only, minus some. That table supplies the V and J calls and clone size; D and trimming were determined from the DNA. The table records about 480,000 clones, approximately 88% of them present only once. The CDR3 is made up of 13 amino acids. The J segment lost 6 bases and the V segment lost 1 base, leaving 0 bases of the junction unmatched. Germline CDR1 is SEHNR and CDR2 is FQNEAQ (reference sequence). One Seattle source followed patients from active infection through their disease course.

This sequence joins TRBV7-9 and TRBJ1-1, with 9 bases aligning to TRBD1. Sequenced sample: peripheral blood. The receptor was isolated from a woman between 50 and 59 years old with COVID-19, enrolled during active disease. The CDR3 coding sequence is TGTGCCAGCAGCTTAGGGACAGGGGCTGAAGCTTTCTTT. Translation gives CASSLGTGAEAFF.